This is a list of T cell receptor beta chains from one sample in a study of PD-L1 blockade in urothelial cancer. Produced via immunoSEQ multiplex PCR; TCRdb's table is partial and in-frame only. Here the sample spans 44,000 or so clones, roughly 88% being singletons. This material consisted of PBMCs, taken around atezolizumab (anti-PD-L1) treatment. The source of these receptors is a man older than 75 with urothelial cancer. Both conserved end residues are part of each CDR3. Each record gives: V gene, clone size, J gene, D gene, CDR3 DNA, CDR3 protein. D genes are given only for firm matches. Only part of the rows carry a size: once, few, many, or a class if the clone is expanded.

>TRBV19|-|TRBJ1-5|-
TGTGCCAGTCGCCTAAGGGGGGGGGATAGCAATCAGCCCCAGCATTTT
CASRLRGGDSNQPQHF
>TRBV29-1|-|TRBJ1-4|-
TGCAGCGCTTCGGGGGGCGCTAATGAAAAACTGTTTTTT
CSASGGANEKLFF
>TRBV5-5|once|TRBJ2-5|-
TGTGCCAGCAGCCCCGGGACGTCGGAGGGAGAGACCCAGTACTTC
CASSPGTSEGETQYF
>TRBV7-2|-|TRBJ2-5|TRBD1
TGTGCCAGCAGCACGGGACAGCCTAAAGAGACCCAGTACTTC
CASSTGQPKETQYF
>TRBV7-9|-|TRBJ2-7|TRBD2
TGTGCCAGCAGCTTAGGGGGGAGGGACGAGCAGTACTTC
CASSLGGRDEQYF
>TRBV30|-|TRBJ2-7|-
TGTGCCTGGAGTTGGCAGTATCACGAGCAGTACTTC
CAWSWQYHEQYF
>TRBV7-9|-|TRBJ2-1|TRBD2
TGTGCCAGCAGCTTAAGGGGCGAGACCCTAGCGGGGGGAGATGAGCAGTTCTTC
CASSLRGETLAGGDEQFF
>TRBV2|-|TRBJ1-4|-
TGTGCCAGCAGTGACAGGGTGGGTGGTGAAAAACTGTTTTTT
CASSDRVGGEKLFF
>TRBV4-3|-|TRBJ2-3|TRBD2
TGCGCCAGCAGCCAAGATCGGGGGGGGGATACGCAGTATTTT
CASSQDRGGDTQYF
>TRBV7-2|-|TRBJ2-5|TRBD2
TGTGCCAGCAGCTCAAGCGGGAGGGGCGTCCAAGAGACCCAGTACTTC
CASSSSGRGVQETQYF
>TRBV4-3|-|TRBJ2-1|TRBD2
TGCGCCAGCAGCATACGGGGGGGGAATGAGCAGTTCTTC
CASSIRGGNEQFF
>TRBV5-1|-|TRBJ2-7|-
TGCGCCAGCAGCTTGGCAGGGGGGAAGAACGAGCAGTACTTC
CASSLAGGKNEQYF
>TRBV5-4|few|TRBJ2-7|TRBD1
TGTGCCAGCAGCCTGGGACAGCCAGCCTACGAGCAGTACTTC
CASSLGQPAYEQYF
>TRBV2|-|TRBJ2-7|TRBD1
TGTGCCAGCAGCTGGGGACAGGCGAACTACGAGCAGTACTTC
CASSWGQANYEQYF
>TRBV19|-|TRBJ2-2|TRBD2
TGTGCCAGTAGTATAGGGGCGGGAGTGGGAACCGGGGAGCTGTTTTTT
CASSIGAGVGTGELFF
>TRBV6-1|-|TRBJ1-2|-
TGTGCCAGCACCCAGGGTCTGGGTTACGGCTACACCTTC
CASTQGLGYGYTF
>TRBV5-4|-|TRBJ2-5|TRBD1
TGTGCCAGCAGCTCAGGGGGCTCCCAAGAGACCCAGTACTTC
CASSSGGSQETQYF
>TRBV18|-|TRBJ2-7|-
TGTGCCAGCTCACCTGACAGGCACCGGTTCGAGCAGTACTTC
CASSPDRHRFEQYF
>TRBV5-1|-|TRBJ1-2|TRBD1
TGCGCCAGCAGCTTGGGCGAACAGGGGGACTATGGCTACACCTTC
CASSLGEQGDYGYTF
>TRBV20-1|-|TRBJ2-5|TRBD2
TGCAGTGCGAAAGACGAGGGGAGGGCGTACTTC
CSAKDEGRAYF
>TRBV11-2|-|TRBJ1-2|TRBD1
TGTGCCAGCAGCCCAGTCAGGGGGTGGAACTATGGCTACACCTTC
CASSPVRGWNYGYTF
>TRBV30|-|TRBJ1-1|TRBD1
TGTGCCTGGAGTGTAAAGGACAGGGCCGCTGAAGCTTTCTTT
CAWSVKDRAAEAFF
>TRBV7-9|-|TRBJ1-5|-
TGTGCCAGCAGCTCAACCACAGGGATTAGCAATCAGCCCCAGCATTTT
CASSSTTGISNQPQHF
>TRBV19|-|TRBJ2-1|-
TGTGCCAGTAGCCAAAATGCCGGGGGTCTCAATGAGCAGTTCTTC
CASSQNAGGLNEQFF
>TRBV4-1|-|TRBJ2-1|TRBD1
TGCGCCAGCAGCCAAGGACAGGGGGTGCTCAATGAGCAGTTCTTC
CASSQGQGVLNEQFF
>TRBV5-4|-|TRBJ2-3|TRBD2
TGTGCCAGCAGCCCCTCTAGCGGGAGGCCAGATACGCAGTATTTT
CASSPSSGRPDTQYF
>TRBV28|-|TRBJ1-2|TRBD1
TGTGCCAGCAGTCTCCGGGGCGGACAGGGGGCGAGAGGCTACACCTTC
CASSLRGGQGARGYTF